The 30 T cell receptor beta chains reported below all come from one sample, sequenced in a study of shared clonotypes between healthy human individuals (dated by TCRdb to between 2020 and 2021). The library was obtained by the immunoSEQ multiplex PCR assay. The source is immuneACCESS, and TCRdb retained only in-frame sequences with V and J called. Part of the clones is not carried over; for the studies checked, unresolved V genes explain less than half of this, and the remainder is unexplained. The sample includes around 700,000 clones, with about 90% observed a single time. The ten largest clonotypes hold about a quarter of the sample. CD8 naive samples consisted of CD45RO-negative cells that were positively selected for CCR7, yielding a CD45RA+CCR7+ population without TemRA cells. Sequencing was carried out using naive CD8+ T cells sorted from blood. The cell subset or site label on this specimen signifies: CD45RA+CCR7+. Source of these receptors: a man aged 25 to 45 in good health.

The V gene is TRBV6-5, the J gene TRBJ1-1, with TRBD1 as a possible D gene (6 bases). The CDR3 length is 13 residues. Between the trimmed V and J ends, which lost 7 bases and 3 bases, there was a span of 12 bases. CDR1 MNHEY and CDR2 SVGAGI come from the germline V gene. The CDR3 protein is CASTSTGYTEAFF. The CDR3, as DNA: TGTGCCAGCACTTCTACAGGGTACACTGAAGCTTTCTTT.

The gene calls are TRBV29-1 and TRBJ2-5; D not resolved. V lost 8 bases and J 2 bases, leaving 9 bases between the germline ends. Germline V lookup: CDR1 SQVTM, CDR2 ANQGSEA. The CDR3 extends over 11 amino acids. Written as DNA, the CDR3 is TGCAGCTATCAGGTTCAAGAGACCCAGTACTTC. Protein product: CSYQVQETQYF.

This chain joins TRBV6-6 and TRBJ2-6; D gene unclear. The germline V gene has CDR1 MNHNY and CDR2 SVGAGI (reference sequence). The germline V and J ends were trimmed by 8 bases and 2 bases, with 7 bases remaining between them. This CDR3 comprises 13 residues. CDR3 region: CASLIPGANVLTF. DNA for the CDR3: TGTGCCAGCCTCATCCCTGGGGCCAACGTCCTGACTTTC.

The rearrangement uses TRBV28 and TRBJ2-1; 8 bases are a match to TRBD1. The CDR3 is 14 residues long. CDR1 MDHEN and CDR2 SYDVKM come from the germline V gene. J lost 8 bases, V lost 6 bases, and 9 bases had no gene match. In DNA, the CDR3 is TGTGCCAGCAGCCTCGACAGGGGAAGAGATGAGCAGTTCTTC. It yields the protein CASSLDRGRDEQFF.

The CDR3 spells CASSAGGRMGLWETQYF. The CDR3 nucleotides are TGTGCCAGCAGCGCAGGGGGCAGGATGGGTCTTTGGGAGACCCAGTACTTC. This rearrangement joins TRBV9 to TRBJ2-5; 8 bases align to TRBD1. Trimming at V came to 3 bases and at J to 5 bases, leaving 15 bases not matched to a gene. The CDR3 length is 17 residues. CDR1 is SGDLS, CDR2 YYNGEE, per germline.

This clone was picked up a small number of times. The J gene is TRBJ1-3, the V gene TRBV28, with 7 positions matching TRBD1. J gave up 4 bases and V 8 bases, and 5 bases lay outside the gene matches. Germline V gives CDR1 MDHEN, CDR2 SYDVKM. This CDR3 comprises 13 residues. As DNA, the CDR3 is TGTGCCAGCCTCCCCAGGGGGGGAAACACCATATATTTT. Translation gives CASLPRGGNTIYF.

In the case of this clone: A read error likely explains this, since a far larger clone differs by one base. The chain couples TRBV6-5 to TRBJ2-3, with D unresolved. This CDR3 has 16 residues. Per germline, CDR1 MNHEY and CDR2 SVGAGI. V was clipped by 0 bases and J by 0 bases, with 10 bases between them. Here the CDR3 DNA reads TGTGCCAGCAGTTACTCGGTGGTAGCTAGCACAGATACGCAGTATTTT. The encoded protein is CASSYSVVASTDTQYF.

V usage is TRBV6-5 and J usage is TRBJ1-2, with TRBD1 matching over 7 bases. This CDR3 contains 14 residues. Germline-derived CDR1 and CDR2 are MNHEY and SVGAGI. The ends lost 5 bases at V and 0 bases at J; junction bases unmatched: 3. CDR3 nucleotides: TGTGCCAGCAGTCCCGGGACAGCTAACTATGGCTACACCTTC. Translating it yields CASSPGTANYGYTF.

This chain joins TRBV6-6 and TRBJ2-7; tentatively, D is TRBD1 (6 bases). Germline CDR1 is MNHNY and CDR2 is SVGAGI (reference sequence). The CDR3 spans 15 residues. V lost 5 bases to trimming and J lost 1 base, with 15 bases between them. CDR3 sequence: CASSLIQGLSYEQYF. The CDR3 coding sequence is TGTGCCAGCAGTCTAATACAGGGCCTTTCCTACGAGCAGTACTTC.

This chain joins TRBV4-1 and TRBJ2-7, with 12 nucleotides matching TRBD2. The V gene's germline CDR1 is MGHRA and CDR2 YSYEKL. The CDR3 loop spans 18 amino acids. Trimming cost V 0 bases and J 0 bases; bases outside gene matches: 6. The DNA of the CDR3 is TGCGCCAGCAGCCAAGAACTAGCGGGAGGAGGGTTCTCCTACGAGCAGTACTTC. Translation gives CASSQELAGGGFSYEQYF.

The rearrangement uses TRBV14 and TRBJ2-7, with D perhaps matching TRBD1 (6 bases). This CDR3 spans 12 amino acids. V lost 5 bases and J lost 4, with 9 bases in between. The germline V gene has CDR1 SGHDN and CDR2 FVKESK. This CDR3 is CASSDTGYEQYF. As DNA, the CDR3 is TGTGCCAGCAGCGACACAGGGTACGAGCAGTACTTC.

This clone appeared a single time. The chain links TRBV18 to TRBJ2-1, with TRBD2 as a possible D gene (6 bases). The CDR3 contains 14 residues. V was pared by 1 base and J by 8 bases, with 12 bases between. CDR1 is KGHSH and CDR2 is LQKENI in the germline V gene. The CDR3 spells CASSPLRGFDEQFF. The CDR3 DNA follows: TGTGCCAGCTCACCACTGCGGGGTTTCGATGAGCAGTTCTTC.

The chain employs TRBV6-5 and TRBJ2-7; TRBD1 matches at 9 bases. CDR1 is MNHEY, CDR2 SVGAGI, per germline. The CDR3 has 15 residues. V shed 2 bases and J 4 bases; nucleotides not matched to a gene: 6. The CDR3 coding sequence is TGTGCCAGCAGTTACACCGGGACAGGGTTTTACGAGCAGTACTTC. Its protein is CASSYTGTGFYEQYF.

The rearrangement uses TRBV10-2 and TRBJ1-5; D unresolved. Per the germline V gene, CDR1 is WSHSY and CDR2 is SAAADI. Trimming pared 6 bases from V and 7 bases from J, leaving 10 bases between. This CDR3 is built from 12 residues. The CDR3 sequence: CASSKDRQPQHF. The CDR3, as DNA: TGCGCCAGCAGCAAGGACCGGCAGCCCCAGCATTTT.

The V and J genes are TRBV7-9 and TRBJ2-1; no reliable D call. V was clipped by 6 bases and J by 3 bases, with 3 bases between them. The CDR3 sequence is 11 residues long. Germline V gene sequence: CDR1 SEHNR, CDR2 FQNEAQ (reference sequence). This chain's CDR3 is CASRDYNEQFF. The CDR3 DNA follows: TGTGCCAGCAGGGACTACAATGAGCAGTTCTTC. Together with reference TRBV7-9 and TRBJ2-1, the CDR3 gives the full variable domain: DTGVSQNPRHKITKRGQNVTFRCDPISEHNRLYWYRQTLGQGPEFLTYFQNEAQLEKSRLLSDRFSAERPKGSFSTLEIQRTEQGDSAMYLCASRDYNEQFFGPGTRLTVL.

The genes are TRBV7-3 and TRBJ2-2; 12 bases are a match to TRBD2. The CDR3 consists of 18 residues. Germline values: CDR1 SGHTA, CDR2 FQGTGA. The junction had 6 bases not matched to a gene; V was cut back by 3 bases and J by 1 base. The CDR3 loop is CASSFRATSGGNTGELFF. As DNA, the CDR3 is TGTGCCAGCAGCTTCAGAGCGACTAGCGGGGGGAACACCGGGGAGCTGTTTTTT.

The CDR3, as DNA: TGCGCCAGCAGCCAAGTATTTAGGGGGAGATACGAGCAGTACTTC. This translates into CASSQVFRGRYEQYF. This rearrangement joins TRBV4-1 to TRBJ2-7; a weak D match, TRBD1 (6 bases). The V and J ends lost 1 base and 4 bases respectively, with 14 bases between them. Germline CDR1 and CDR2: MGHRA and YSYEKL. The CDR3 spans 15 residues.

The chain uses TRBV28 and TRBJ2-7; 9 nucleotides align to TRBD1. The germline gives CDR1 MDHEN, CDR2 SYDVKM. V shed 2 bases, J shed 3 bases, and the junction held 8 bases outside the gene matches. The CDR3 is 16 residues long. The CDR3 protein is CASSLGPQGAFYEQYF. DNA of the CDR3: TGTGCCAGCAGTTTAGGGCCACAGGGGGCTTTCTACGAGCAGTACTTC.

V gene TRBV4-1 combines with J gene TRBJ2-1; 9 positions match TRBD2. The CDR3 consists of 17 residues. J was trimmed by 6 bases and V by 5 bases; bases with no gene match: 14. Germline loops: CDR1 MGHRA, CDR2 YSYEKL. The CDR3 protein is CASSLLNSGSPFNEQFF. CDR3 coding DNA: TGCGCCAGCAGCTTACTGAATAGCGGGAGTCCTTTCAATGAGCAGTTCTTC.

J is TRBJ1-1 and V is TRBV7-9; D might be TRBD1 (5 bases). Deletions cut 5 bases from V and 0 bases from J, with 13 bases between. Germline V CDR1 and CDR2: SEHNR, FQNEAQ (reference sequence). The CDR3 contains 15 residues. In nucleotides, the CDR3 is TGTGCCAGCAGCCCGCGGGGGACGGTGAACACTGAAGCTTTCTTT. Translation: CASSPRGTVNTEAFF.

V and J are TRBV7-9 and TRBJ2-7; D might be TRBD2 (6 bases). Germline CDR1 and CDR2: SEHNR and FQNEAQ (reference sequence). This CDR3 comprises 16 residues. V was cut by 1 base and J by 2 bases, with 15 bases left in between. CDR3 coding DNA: TGTGCCAGCAGCTTAGTCAAGGCGGAGGGACCCTACGAGCAGTACTTC. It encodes CASSLVKAEGPYEQYF.

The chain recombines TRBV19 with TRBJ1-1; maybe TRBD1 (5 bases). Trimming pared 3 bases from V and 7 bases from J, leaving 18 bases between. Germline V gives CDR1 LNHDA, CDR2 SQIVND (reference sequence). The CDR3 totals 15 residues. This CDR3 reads CASSIHTEGMGEAFF. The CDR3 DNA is TGTGCCAGTAGTATCCATACGGAGGGGATGGGTGAAGCTTTCTTT. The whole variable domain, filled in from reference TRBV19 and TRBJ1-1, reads DGGITQSPKYLFRKEGQNVTLSCEQNLNHDAMYWYRQDPGQGLRLIYYSQIVNDFQKGDIAEGYSVSREKKESFPLTVTSAQKNPTAFYLCASSIHTEGMGEAFFGQGTRLTVV.

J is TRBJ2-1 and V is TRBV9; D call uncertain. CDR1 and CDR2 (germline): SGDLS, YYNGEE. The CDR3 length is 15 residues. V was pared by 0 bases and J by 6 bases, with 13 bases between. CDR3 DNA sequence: TGTGCCAGCAGCGTAGATGGTTATTTGGGCAATGAGCAGTTCTTC. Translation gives CASSVDGYLGNEQFF.

CDR3 sequence reads: CASSFFRGANVLTF. DNA of the CDR3: TGTGCCAGCAGCTTTTTCCGTGGGGCCAACGTCCTGACTTTC. The rearrangement joins TRBV5-5 to TRBJ2-6; D gene ambiguous. Germline V gene lookup returns CDR1 SGHKS and CDR2 YYEKEE (reference sequence). The V gene lost 2 bases and the J gene lost 3 bases, with 6 bases spanning the gap. The CDR3 runs to 14 residues.

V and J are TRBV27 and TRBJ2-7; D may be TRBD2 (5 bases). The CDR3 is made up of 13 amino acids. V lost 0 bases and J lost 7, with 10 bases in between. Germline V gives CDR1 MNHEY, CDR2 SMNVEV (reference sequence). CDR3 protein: CASSLSLAWEQYF. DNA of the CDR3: TGTGCCAGCAGTTTATCTCTAGCTTGGGAGCAGTACTTC.

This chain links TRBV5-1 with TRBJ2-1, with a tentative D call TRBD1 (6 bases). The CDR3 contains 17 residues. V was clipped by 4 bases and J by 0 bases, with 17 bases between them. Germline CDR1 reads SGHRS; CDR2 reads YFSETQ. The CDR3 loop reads CASSPWTDYVSYNEQFF. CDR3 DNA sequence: TGCGCCAGCAGCCCTTGGACAGATTATGTCTCCTACAATGAGCAGTTCTTC.

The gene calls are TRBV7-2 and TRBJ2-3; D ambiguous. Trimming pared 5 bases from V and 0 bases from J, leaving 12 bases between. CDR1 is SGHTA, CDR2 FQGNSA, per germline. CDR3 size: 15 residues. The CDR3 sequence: CASSLSFASTDTQYF. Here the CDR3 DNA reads TGTGCCAGCAGCCTCTCATTTGCTAGCACAGATACGCAGTATTTT.

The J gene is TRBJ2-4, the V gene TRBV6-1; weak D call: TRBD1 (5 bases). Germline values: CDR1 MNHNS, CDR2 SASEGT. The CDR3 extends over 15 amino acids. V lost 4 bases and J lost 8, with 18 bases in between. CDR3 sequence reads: CASSGRPIGDDIQYF. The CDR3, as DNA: TGTGCCAGCAGTGGCAGGCCCATAGGGGATGACATTCAGTACTTC.

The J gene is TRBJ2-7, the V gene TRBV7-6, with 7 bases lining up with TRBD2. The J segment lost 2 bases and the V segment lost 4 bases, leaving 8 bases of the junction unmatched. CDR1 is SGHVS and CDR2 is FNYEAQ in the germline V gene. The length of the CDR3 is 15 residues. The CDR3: CASSSSAGVPYEQYF. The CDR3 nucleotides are TGTGCCAGCAGCTCCTCCGCGGGGGTTCCCTACGAGCAGTACTTC.

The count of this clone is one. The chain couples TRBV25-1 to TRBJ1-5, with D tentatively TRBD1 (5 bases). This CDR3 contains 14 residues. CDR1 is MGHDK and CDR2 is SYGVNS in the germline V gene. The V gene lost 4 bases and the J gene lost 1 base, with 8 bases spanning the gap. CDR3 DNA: TGTGCCAGCAGTGGGCGGGGGAGCAATCAGCCCCAGCATTTT. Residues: CASSGRGSNQPQHF. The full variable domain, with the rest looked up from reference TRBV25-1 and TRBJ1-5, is EADIYQTPRYLVIGTGKKITLECSQTMGHDKMYWYQQDPGMELHLIHYSYGVNSTEKGDLSSESTVSRIRTEHFPLTLESARPSHTSQYLCASSGRGSNQPQHFGDGTRLSIL.